These T cell receptor beta chains were read from a single sample in a study of glioma-infiltrating T cells. TCRdb reanalysed the multiplex PCR reads using MiXCR and keeps one entry per CDR3 protein. This table holds some 16,000 distinct CDR3 sequences, roughly 50% found once. Sequenced material: glioma tissue, nonneoplastic brain tissue, or PBMCs (not recorded which). These receptors were obtained from a human donor with low-grade glioma or glioblastoma, undergoing nonglioma brain surgery, or in good health (not recorded which). CDR3s include the opening cysteine and the closing phenylalanine or tryptophan. The D gene is left open where the match is weak. Clone size, where shown, is once, few, many, or a class for clones that have expanded.

d_call	v_call	j_call	clone_size	cdr3_nt	cdr3_aa
.	TRBV28	TRBJ1-5	few	TGTGCCAGCAGCCCTCCTGCAAGTAGCAATCAGCCCCAGCATTTT	CASSPPASSNQPQHF
.	TRBV11-3	TRBJ2-7	.	TGTGCCAGCAGCCACCGGGATTCCTACGAGCAGTACTTC	CASSHRDSYEQYF
TRBD1	TRBV7-9	TRBJ2-7	.	TGTGCCAGCAGCCTCCACCGGGACAGGGGGTTCTACGAGCAGTACTTC	CASSLHRDRGFYEQYF
TRBD2	TRBV20-1	TRBJ2-3	.	TGCAGTGCTAGACCCATTAGCGGGCCAAGCACAGATACGCAGTATTTT	CSARPISGPSTDTQYF
TRBD2	TRBV4-1	TRBJ2-3	.	TGCGCCAGCAGCCGTACTAGCGGATCCACAGATACGCAGTATTTT	CASSRTSGSTDTQYF
TRBD1	TRBV15	TRBJ1-1	.	TGTGCCACCAGCATATCCAGGGGGACCGCTGAAGCTTTCTTT	CATSISRGTAEAFF
TRBD2	TRBV5-4	TRBJ2-3	.	TGTGCCAGCAGCCAAACTAGCGGGGGGGCCAAAGATACGCAGTATTTT	CASSQTSGGAKDTQYF
.	TRBV20-1	TRBJ1-3	.	TGCAGTGCTAGACCCCAGGGAATCGGAAACACCATATATTTT	CSARPQGIGNTIYF
.	TRBV6-2/TRBV6-3	TRBJ1-3	.	TGTGCCAGCAGTTACTCGAGGAGGATTCCCACTGGAAACACCATATATTTT	CASSYSRRIPTGNTIYF
TRBD2	TRBV20-1	TRBJ2-3	.	TGCAGTGCTAGAGAGCTAGCGGGAGATATAGATACGCAGTATTTT	CSARELAGDIDTQYF
.	TRBV6-9	TRBJ2-3	.	TGTGCCAGCAGTTACGGACGCCTACAGGGCGAGGAAAGGACGGATACGCAGTATTTT	CASSYGRLQGEERTDTQYF
.	TRBV7-9	TRBJ2-3	.	TGTGCCAGCAGCTTAGGGACGCACCGAGGGGTATCCCAGTATTTT	CASSLGTHRGVSQYF
TRBD1	TRBV6-2/TRBV6-3	TRBJ1-5	.	TGTGCCAGCCAGAGACAGGGACCAAATCAGCCCAAGCATTTT	CASQRQGPNQPKHF
TRBD2	TRBV5-4	TRBJ2-7	.	TGTGCCAGCAGCTCCGGACTAGGCTCCTACGATGAGCAGTACTTC	CASSSGLGSYDEQYF
.	TRBV6-5	TRBJ2-3	.	TGTGCCAGCAGTTACGGCACAGATACGCAGTATTTT	CASSYGTDTQYF
.	TRBV4-1	TRBJ2-7	.	TGCGCCAGCAGCAAAGATAGTCCAGGGGGGCCCTACGAGCAGTACTTC	CASSKDSPGGPYEQYF
.	TRBV2	TRBJ2-1	few	TGTGCCAGCAGTGAAGTAGGGGGGTCCGACGATGAGCAGTTCTTC	CASSEVGGSDDEQFF
TRBD1	TRBV20-1	TRBJ1-5	.	TGCAGTGCTAGATGGGGACAGGGGGTAAATCAGCCCCAGCATTTT	CSARWGQGVNQPQHF
.	TRBV6-1	TRBJ1-1	.	TGTGCCAGCAGAAGACGGGGCGGAATGAACACTGAAGCTTTCTTT	CASRRRGGMNTEAFF
TRBD2	TRBV20-1	TRBJ2-1	medium-sized	TGCAGTGCTATCCCTAGCGGGAGTCGGCATGAGCAGTTCTTC	CSAIPSGSRHEQFF
.	TRBV18	TRBJ1-1	.	TGTGCCAGCTCCCCGGACACTTACACTGAAGCTTTCTTT	CASSPDTYTEAFF
TRBD1	TRBV20-1	TRBJ2-7	.	TGCAGTGAAAACACCGGGACAGGGTTCTACGAGCAGTACTTC	CSENTGTGFYEQYF
TRBD2	TRBV20-1	TRBJ2-5	.	TGCAGTGCTCCAGATCGTGGGACTACAGAGACCCAGTACTTC	CSAPDRGTTETQYF
TRBD2	TRBV27	TRBJ2-3	few	TGTGCCAGCAGTTTCACTAGCGCCCGATCAGATACGCAGTATTTT	CASSFTSARSDTQYF
.	TRBV7-9	TRBJ2-1	.	TGTGCCAGCAGCCTGAGGACTTTATACAATGAGCAGTTCTTC	CASSLRTLYNEQFF
.	TRBV18	TRBJ2-7	once	TGTGCCAGCTCACCGGGAATTAACTCCTACGAGCAGTACTTC	CASSPGINSYEQYF
.	TRBV6-1	TRBJ2-1	.	TGTGCCAGCAGTCCGCCCGTGGGGACGGTCTCCTACAATGAGCAGTTCTTC	CASSPPVGTVSYNEQFF
.	TRBV20-1	TRBJ1-5	.	TGCAGTGCCAGGACAGCTATCACCAATCAGCCCCAGCATTTT	CSARTAITNQPQHF
.	TRBV6-6	TRBJ2-5	few	TGTGCCAGCAGTTACCCGGGGACCCAGTACTTC	CASSYPGTQYF
.	TRBV20-1	TRBJ1-1	.	TGCAGTGCTAGAGATGATAGGGGCCTAACTGAAGCTTTCTTT	CSARDDRGLTEAFF
.	TRBV29-1	TRBJ1-2	few	TGCAGCGCCAACACAGGGAGGGATGGCTACACCTTC	CSANTGRDGYTF
.	TRBV24-1	TRBJ1-2	many	TGTGCCACCAGTGATTCCAGGGGTTACTATGGCTACACCTTC	CATSDSRGYYGYTF
TRBD2	TRBV6-6	TRBJ2-5	.	TGTGCCAGCAGTTCCCTGGGTAGCGGGGAACAAGAGACCCAGTACTTC	CASSSLGSGEQETQYF
.	TRBV6-2/TRBV6-3	TRBJ2-7	few	TGTGCCAGCAGTTACGCCAGGATTATATCCTACGAGCAGTACTTC	CASSYARIISYEQYF
.	TRBV20-1	TRBJ2-7	.	TGCATTATCACCAGGGGATACGAGCAGTACTTC	CIITRGYEQYF
TRBD1	TRBV27	TRBJ1-2	.	TGTGCCAGCAGTTTATCCGGGACAGTCGGCTACACCTTC	CASSLSGTVGYTF
.	TRBV10-1	TRBJ1-5	.	TGCGCCAGCAGTGCCCCACTTATAAGTCAGCCCCAGCATTTT	CASSAPLISQPQHF
.	TRBV20-1	TRBJ1-5	many	TGCAGTGCTCCATCGGCGAGCGGGCAGCCCCAGCATTTT	CSAPSASGQPQHF
TRBD1	TRBV27	TRBJ1-6	.	TGTGCCAGCAATTTCTGGACAGGGATGACCTATAATTCACCCCTCCACTTT	CASNFWTGMTYNSPLHF
TRBD2	TRBV4-3	TRBJ2-1	.	TGCGCCAGCAGCCAAGATGGCGCGGGAGTGAGATACAATGAGCAGTTCTTC	CASSQDGAGVRYNEQFF
.	TRBV20-1	TRBJ1-3	.	TGCAGTGCTAGCGAATTCCCGTTAATCGGCATCTCTGGAAACACCATATATTTT	CSASEFPLIGISGNTIYF
.	TRBV7-8	TRBJ1-1	many	TGTGCCAGCAGCTCCACGGGAGCCGGCACTGAAGCTTTCTTT	CASSSTGAGTEAFF
.	TRBV20-1	TRBJ2-7	many	TGCAGTGCTCAAACCGCGAGAGGCAGCTCCTACGAGCAGTACTTC	CSAQTARGSSYEQYF